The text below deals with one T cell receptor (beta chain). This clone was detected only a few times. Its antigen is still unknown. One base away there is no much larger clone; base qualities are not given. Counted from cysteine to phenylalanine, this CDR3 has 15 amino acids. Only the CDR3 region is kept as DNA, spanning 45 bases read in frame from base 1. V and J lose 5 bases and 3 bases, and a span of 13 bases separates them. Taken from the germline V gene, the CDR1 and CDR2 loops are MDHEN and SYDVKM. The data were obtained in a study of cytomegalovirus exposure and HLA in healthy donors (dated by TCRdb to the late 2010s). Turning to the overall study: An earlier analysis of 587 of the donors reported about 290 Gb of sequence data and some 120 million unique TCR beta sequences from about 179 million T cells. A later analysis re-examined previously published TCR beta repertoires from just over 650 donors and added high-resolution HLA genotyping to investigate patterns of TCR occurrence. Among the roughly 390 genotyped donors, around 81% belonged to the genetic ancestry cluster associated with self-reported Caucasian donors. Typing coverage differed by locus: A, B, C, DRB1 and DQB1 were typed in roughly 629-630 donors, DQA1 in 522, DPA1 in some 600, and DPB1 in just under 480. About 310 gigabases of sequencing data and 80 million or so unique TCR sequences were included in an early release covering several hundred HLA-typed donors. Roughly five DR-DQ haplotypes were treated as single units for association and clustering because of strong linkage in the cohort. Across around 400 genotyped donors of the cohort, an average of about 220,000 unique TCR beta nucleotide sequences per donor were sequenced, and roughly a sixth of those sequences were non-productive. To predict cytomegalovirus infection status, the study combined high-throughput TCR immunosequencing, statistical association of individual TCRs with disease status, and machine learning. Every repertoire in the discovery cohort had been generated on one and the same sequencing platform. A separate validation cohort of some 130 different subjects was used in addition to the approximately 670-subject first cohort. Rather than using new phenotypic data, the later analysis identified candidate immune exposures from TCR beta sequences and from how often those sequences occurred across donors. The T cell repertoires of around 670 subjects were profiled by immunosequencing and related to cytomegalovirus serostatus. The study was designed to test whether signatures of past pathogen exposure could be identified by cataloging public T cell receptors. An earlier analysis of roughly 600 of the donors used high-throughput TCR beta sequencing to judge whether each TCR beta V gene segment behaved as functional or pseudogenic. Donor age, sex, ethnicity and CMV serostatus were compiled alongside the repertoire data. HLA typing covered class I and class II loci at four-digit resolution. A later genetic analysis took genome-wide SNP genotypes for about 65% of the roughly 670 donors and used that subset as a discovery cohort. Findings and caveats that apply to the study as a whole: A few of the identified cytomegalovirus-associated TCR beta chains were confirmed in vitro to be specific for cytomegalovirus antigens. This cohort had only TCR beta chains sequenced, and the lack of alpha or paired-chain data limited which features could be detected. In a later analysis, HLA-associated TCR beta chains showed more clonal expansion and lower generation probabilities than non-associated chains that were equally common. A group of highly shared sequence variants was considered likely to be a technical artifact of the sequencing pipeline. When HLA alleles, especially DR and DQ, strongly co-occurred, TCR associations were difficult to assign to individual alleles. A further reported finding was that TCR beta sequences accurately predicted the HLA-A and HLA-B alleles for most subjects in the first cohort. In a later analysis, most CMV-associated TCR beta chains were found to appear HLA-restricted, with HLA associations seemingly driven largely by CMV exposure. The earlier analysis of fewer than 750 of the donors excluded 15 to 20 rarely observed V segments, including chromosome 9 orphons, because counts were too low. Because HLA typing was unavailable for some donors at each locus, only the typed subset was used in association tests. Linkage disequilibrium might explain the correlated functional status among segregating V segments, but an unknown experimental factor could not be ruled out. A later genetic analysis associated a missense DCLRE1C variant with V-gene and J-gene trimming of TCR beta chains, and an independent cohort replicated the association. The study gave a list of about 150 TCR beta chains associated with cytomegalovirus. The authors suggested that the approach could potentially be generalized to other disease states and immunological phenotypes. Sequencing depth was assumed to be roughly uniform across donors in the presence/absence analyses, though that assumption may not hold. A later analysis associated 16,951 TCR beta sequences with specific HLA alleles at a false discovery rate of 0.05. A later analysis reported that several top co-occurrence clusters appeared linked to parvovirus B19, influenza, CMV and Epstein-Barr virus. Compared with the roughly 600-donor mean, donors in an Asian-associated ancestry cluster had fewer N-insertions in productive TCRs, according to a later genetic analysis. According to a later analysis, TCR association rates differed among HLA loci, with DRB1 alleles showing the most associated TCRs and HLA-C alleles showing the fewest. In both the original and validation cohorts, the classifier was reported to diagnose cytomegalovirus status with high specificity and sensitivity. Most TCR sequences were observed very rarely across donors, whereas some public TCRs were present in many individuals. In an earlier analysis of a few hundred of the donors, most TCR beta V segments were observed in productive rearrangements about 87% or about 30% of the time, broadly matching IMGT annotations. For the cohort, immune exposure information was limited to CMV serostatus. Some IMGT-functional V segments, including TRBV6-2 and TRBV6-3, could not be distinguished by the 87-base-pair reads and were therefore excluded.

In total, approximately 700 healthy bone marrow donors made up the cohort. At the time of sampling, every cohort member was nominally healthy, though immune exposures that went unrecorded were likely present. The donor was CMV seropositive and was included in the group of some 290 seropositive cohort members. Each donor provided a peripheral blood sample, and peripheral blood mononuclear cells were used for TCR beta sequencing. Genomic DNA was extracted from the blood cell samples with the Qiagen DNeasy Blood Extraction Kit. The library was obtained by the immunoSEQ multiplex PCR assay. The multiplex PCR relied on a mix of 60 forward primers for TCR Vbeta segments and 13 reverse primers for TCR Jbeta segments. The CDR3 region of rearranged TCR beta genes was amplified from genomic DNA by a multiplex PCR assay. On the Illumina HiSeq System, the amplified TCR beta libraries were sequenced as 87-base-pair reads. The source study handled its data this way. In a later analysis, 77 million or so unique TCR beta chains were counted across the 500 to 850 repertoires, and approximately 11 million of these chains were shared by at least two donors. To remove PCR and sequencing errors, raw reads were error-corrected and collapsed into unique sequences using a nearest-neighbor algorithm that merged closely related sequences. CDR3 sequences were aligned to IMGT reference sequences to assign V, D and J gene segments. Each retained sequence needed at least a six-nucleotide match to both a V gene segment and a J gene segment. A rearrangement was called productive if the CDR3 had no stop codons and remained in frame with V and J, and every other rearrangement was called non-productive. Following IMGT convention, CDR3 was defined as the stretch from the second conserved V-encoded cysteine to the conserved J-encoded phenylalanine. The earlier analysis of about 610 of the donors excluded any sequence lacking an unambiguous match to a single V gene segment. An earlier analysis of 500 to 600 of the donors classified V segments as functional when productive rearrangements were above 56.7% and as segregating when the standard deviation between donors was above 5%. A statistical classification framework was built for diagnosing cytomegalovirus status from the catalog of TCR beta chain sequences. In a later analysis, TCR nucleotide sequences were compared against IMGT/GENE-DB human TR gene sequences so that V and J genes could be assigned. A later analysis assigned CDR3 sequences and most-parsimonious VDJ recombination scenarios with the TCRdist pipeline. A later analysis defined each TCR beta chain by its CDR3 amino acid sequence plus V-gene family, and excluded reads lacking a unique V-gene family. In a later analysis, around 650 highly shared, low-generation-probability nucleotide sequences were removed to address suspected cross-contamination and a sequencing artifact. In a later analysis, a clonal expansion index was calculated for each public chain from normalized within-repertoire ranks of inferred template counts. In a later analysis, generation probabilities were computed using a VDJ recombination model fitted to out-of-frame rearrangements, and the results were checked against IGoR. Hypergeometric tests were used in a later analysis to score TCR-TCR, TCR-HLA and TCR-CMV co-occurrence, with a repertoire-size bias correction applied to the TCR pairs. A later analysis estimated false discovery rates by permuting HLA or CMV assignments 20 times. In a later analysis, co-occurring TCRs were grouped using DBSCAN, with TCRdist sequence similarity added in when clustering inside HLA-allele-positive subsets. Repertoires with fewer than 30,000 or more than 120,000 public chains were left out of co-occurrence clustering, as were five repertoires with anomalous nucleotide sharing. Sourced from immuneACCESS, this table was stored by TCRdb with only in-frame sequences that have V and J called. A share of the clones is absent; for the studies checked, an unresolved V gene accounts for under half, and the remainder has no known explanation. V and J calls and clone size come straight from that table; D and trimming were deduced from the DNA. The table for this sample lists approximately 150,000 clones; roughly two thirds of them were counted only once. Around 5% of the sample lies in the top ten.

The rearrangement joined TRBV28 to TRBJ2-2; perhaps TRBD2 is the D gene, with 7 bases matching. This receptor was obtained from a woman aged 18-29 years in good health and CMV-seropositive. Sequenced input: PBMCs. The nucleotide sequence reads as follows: TGTGCCAGCAGTGAGGGGGGGCGCGACACCGGGGAGCTGTTTTTT. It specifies CASSEGGRDTGELFF.